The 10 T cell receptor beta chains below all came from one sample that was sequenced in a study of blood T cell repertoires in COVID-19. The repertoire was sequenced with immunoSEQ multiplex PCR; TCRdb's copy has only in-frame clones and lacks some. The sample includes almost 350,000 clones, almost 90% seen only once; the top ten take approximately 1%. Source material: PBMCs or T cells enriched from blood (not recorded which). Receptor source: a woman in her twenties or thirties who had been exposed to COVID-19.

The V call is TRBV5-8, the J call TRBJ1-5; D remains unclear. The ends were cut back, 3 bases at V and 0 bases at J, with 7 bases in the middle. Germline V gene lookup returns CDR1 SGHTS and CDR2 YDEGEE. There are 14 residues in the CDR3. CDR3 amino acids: CASSYLNSNQPQHF. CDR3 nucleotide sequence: TGTGCCAGCAGCTACTTAAATAGCAATCAGCCCCAGCATTTT.

CDR3 in amino acids: CASSSKRDRGSYEQYF. The CDR3, as DNA: TGTGCCAGCAGCTCCAAGCGGGACAGGGGGTCCTACGAGCAGTACTTC. The chain has TRBV21-1 and TRBJ2-7; the table's D call TRBD1 went unverified against the DNA. TRBV21-1 is a known pseudogene. The CDR3 covers 16 residues.

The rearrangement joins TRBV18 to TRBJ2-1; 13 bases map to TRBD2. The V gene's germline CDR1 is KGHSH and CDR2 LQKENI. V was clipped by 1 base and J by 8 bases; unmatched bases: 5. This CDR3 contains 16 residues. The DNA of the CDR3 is TGTGCCAGCTCACCACGTACTAGCGGGAGGGCCCATGAGCAGTTCTTC. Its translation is CASSPRTSGRAHEQFF.

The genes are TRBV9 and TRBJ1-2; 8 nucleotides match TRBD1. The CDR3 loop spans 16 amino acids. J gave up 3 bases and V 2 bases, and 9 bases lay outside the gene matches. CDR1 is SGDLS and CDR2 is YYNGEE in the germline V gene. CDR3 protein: CASSVESRGRDYGYTF. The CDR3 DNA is TGTGCCAGCAGCGTTGAGAGCAGGGGGCGAGACTATGGCTACACCTTC.

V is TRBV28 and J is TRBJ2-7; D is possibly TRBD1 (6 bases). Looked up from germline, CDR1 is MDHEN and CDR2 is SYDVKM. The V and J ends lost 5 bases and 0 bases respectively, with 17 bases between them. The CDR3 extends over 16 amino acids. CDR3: CASSNKSDRSSYEQYF. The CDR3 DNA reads TGTGCCAGCAGTAACAAATCCGACAGGAGCTCCTACGAGCAGTACTTC. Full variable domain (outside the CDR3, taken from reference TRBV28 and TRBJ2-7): DVKVTQSSRYLVKRTGEKVFLECVQDMDHENMFWYRQDPGLGLRLIYFSYDVKMKEKGDIPEGYSVSREKKERFSLILESASTNQTSMYLCASSNKSDRSSYEQYFGPGTRLTVT.

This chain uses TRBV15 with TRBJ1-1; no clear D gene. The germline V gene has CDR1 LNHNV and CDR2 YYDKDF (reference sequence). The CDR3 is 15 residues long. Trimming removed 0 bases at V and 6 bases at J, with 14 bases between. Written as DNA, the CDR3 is TGTGCCACCAGCAGAGATAATGTCTTAGACTCTGAAGCTTTCTTT. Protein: CATSRDNVLDSEAFF.

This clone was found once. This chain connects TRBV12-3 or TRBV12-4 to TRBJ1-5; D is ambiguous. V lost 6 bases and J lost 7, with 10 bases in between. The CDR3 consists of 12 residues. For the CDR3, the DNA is TGTGCCAGCAGCACGGGGTCCCAGCCCCAGCATTTT. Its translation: CASSTGSQPQHF.

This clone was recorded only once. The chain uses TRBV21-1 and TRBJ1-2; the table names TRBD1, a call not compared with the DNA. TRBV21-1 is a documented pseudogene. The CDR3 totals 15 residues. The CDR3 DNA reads TGTGCCAGCAGCAACCTAGACAGGGGGGAGGATGGCTACACCTTC. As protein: CASSNLDRGEDGYTF.

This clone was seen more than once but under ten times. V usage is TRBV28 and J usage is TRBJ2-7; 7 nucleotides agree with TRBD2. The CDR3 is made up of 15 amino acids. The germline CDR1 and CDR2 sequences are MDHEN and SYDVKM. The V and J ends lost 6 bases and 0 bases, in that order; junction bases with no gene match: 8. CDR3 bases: TGTGCCAGCAGCGGGGGGTCTAGGAGCTCCTACGAGCAGTACTTC. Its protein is CASSGGSRSSYEQYF.

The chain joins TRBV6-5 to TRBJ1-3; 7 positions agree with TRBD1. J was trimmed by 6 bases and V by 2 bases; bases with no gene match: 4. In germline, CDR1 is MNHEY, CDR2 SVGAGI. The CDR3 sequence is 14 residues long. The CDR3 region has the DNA TGTGCCAGCAGTTACCAACAGGGGCCAAACACCATATATTTT. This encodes CASSYQQGPNTIYF.